Sequencing of this T cell receptor (beta chain) was carried out in a study of response to subunit inactivated influenza vaccine. The CDR3 sequence is 16 residues long. Germline V gene data show CDR1 as SGHRS and CDR2 as YFSETQ. After removal of 4 bases from V and 2 bases from J, the junction contained 7 bases not matched to a gene. Study-level results: With each seasonal influenza vaccination, the authors suggested, few new T cells are recruited.

This clonotype has ten or more counts. The target antigen is unknown. Each CDR3 protein is one row after TCRdb ran MiXCR on the RT-PCR reads. The data show roughly 500,000 distinct CDR3 sequences, approximately 15% seen once. The chain joins TRBV5-1 to TRBJ2-4; TRBD1 agrees at 9 bases. The receptor's source is a man aged 50 to 75 who received an inactivated influenza vaccine. The sample in question was CD4+ T cells sorted from PBMCs, obtained less than 30 months after vaccination. The chain's CDR3 is CASSLRTGEPKNIQYF. The CDR3 DNA is TGCGCCAGCAGCCTCAGGACAGGGGAGCCCAAAAACATTCAGTACTTC.